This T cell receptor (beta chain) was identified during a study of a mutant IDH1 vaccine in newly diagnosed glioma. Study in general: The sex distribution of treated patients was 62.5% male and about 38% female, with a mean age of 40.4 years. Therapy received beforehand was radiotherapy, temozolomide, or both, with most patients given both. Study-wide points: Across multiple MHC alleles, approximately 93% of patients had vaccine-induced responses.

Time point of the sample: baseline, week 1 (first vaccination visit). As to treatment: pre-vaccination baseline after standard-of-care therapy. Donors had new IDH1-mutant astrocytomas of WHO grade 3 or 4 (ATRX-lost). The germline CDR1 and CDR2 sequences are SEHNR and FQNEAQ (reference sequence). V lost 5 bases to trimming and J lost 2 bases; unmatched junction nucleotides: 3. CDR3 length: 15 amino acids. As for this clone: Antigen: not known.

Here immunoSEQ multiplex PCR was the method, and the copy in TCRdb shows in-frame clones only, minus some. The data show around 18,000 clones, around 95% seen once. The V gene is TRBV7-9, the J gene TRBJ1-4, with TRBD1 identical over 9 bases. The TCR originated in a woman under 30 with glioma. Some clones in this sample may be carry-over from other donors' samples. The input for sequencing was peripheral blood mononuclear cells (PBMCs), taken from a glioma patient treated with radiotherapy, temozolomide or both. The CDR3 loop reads CASSLGTGTNEKLFF. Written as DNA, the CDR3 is TGTGCCAGCAGCCTCGGGACAGGGACTAATGAAAAACTGTTTTTT. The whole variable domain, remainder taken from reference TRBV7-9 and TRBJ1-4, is DTGVSQNPRHKITKRGQNVTFRCDPISEHNRLYWYRQTLGQGPEFLTYFQNEAQLEKSRLLSDRFSAERPKGSFSTLEIQRTEQGDSAMYLCASSLGTGTNEKLFFGSGTQLSVL.